This TCR beta chain was identified during a study of blood T cell repertoires in COVID-19. Turning to the study itself: The United States, Italy and Spain were the sources of the acute and convalescent COVID-19 samples. The cDNA or gDNA used as material had been derived from T cells, B-cell-depleted T cells, or PBMCs.

V shed 0 bases and J shed 0 bases, with 9 bases lying between them. The CDR3 sequence is 15 residues long. Germline V CDR1 and CDR2: SGHRS, YFSETQ. Sequencing used immunoSEQ multiplex PCR; TCRdb keeps in-frame clones, though not all of them. The table shows some 120,000 clones, with 65% to 85% occurring only once. The chain links TRBV5-1 to TRBJ1-1; D uncertain. The clonotype was recovered from a man older than 75 with active or convalescent COVID-19. The sequenced sample consisted of peripheral blood. Here the CDR3 reads CASSLGPRVNTEAFF. CDR3 nucleotides: TGCGCCAGCAGCTTGGGGCCTCGGGTGAACACTGAAGCTTTCTTT.